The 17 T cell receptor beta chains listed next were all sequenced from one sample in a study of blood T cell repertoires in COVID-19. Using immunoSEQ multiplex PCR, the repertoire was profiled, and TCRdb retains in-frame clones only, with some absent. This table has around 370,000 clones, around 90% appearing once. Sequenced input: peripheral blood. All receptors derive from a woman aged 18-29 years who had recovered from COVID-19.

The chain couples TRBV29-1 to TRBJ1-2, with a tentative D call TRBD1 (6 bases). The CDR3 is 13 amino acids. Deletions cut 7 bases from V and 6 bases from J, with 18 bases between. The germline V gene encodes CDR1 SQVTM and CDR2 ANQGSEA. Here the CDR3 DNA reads TGCAGCGCCTGGGCGTCCGGACAGAATGGCTACACCTTC. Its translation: CSAWASGQNGYTF.

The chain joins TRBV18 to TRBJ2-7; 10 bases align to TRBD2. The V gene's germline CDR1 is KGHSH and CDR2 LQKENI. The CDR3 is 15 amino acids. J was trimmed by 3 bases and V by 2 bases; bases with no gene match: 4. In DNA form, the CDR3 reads TGTGCCAGCTCACCAGGTCTAGCGGGAGTCTACGAGCAGTACGTC. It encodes CASSPGLAGVYEQYV.

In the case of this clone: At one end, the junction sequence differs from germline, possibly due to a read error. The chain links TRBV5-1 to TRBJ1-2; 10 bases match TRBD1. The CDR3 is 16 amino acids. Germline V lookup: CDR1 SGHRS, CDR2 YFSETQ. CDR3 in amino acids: CASNLAGDRGNYGYTF. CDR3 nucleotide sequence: TGCGCCAGCAACTTGGCCGGGGACAGGGGTAACTATGGCTACACCTTC.

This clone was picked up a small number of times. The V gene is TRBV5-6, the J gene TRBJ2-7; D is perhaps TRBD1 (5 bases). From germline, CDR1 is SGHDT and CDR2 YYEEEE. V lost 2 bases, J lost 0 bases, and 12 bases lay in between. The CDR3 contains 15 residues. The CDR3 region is CASSFLAGYSYEQYV. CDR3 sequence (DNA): TGTGCCAGCAGCTTCTTGGCAGGGTACTCCTACGAGCAGTACGTC.

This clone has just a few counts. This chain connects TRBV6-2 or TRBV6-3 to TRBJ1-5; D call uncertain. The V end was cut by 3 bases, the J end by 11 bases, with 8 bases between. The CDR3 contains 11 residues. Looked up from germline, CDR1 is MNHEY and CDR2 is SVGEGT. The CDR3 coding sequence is TGTGCCAGCAGTTATCGGGGAGCCCAGCATTTT. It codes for CASSYRGAQHF.

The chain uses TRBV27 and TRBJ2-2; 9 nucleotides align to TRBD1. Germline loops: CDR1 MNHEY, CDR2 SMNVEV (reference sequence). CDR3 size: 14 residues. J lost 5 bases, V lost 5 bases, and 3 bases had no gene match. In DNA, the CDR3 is TGTGCCAGCAGTCCGGGACAGGGAACCGGGGAGCTGTTTTTT. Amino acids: CASSPGQGTGELFF.

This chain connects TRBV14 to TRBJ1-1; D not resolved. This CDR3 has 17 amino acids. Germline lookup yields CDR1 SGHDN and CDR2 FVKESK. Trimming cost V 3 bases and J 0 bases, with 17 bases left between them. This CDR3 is CASSQRVNLLMNTEAFF. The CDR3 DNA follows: TGTGCCAGCAGCCAGAGGGTGAATCTGCTTATGAACACTGAAGCTTTCTTT. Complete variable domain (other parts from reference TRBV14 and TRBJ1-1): EAGVTQFPSHSVIEKGQTVTLRCDPISGHDNLYWYRRVMGKEIKFLLHFVKESKQDESGMPNNRFLAERTGGTYSTLKVQPAELEDSGVYFCASSQRVNLLMNTEAFFGQGTRLTVV.

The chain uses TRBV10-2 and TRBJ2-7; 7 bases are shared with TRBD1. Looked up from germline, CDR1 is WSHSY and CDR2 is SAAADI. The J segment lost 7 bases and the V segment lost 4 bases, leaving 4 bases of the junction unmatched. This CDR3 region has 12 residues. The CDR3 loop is CASSGAGGEQYV. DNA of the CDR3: TGCGCCAGCAGTGGGGCAGGGGGAGAGCAGTACGTC.

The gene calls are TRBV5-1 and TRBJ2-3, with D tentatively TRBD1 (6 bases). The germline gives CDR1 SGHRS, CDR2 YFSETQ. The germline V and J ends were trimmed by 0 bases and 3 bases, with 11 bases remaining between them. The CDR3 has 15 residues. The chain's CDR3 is CASSLEPGVTDTQYF. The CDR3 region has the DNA TGCGCCAGCAGCTTGGAACCAGGGGTGACAGATACGCAGTATTTT.

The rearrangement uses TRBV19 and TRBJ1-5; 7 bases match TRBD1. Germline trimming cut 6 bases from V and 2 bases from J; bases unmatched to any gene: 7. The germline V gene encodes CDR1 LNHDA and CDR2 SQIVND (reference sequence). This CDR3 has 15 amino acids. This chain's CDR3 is CASSQVQGGNQPQHF. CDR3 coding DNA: TGTGCCAGTAGCCAGGTCCAGGGGGGCAATCAGCCCCAGCATTTT.

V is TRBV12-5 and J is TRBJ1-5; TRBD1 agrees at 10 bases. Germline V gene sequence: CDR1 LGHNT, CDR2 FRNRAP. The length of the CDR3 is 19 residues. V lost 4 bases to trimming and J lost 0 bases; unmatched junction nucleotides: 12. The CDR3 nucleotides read TGTGCTAGTGGTTCGGACAGGGGGATGGATGAATATAGCAATCAGCCCCAGCATTTT. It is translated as CASGSDRGMDEYSNQPQHF.

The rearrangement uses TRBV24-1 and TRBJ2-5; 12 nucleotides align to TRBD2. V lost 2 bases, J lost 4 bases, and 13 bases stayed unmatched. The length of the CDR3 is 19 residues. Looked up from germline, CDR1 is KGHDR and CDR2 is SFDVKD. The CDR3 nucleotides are TGTGCCACCAGTGATTCCTTAGATGGACTAGCGGGAACCACAGAGACCCAGTACTTC. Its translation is CATSDSLDGLAGTTETQYF.

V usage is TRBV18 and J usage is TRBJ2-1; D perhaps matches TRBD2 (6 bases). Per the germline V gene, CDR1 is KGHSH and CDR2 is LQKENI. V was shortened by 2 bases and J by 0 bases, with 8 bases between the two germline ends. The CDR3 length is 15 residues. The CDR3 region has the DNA TGTGCCAGCTCACCAGGCGGGATCTCCTACAATGAGCAGTTCTTC. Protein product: CASSPGGISYNEQFF.

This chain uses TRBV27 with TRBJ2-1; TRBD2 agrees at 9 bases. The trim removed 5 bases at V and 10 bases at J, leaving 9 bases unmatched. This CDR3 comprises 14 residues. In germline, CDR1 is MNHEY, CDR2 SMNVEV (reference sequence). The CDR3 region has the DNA TGTGCCAGCAGTCCCCTGGGACTAGCTGGGGAGCAGTTCTTC. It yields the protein CASSPLGLAGEQFF.

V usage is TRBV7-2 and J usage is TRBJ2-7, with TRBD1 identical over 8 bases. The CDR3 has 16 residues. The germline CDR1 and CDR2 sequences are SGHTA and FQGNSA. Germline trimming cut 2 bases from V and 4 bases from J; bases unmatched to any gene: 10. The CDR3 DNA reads TGTGCCAGCAGCTTACCCCAGACAGGGGCTTTTTACGAGCAGTACGTC. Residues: CASSLPQTGAFYEQYV.

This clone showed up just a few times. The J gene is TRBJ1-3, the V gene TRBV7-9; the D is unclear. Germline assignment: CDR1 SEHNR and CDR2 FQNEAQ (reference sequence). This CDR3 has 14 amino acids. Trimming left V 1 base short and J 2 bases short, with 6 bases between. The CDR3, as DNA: TGTGCCAGCAGCTTAGTCGGGGCTGGAAACACCATATATTTT. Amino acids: CASSLVGAGNTIYF.

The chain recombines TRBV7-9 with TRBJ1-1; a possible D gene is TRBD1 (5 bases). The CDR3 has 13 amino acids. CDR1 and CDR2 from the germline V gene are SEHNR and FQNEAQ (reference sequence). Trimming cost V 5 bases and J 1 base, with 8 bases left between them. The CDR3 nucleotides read TGTGCCAGCAGCCCGGACACGAACACTGAAGCTTTCTTT. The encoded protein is CASSPDTNTEAFF.